This T cell receptor beta chain was recorded in a study of blood T cell repertoires in COVID-19. Background on the study: Sample material is recorded as cDNA or gDNA derived from T cells, B-cell-depleted T cells, or PBMCs.

This clone appeared once. Assay used: immunoSEQ multiplex PCR; TCRdb lists only in-frame clones, some missing. The top ten clones hold approximately 9% of a sample with approximately 270,000 clones, roughly nine tenths of them seen once. Germline CDR1 SGHKS, CDR2 YYEKEE (reference sequence). The CDR3 sequence is 15 residues long. With 4 bases clipped from V and 4 bases from J, the junction kept 11 bases outside the gene matches. This chain joins TRBV5-5 and TRBJ2-7; 7 positions match TRBD2. The specimen sequenced was peripheral blood. This clonotype originated in a man in his forties or fifties with active or convalescent COVID-19. The chain's CDR3 is CASSPWGGGQYEQYF. In nucleotides, the CDR3 is TGTGCCAGCAGCCCATGGGGGGGAGGACAATACGAGCAGTACTTC.